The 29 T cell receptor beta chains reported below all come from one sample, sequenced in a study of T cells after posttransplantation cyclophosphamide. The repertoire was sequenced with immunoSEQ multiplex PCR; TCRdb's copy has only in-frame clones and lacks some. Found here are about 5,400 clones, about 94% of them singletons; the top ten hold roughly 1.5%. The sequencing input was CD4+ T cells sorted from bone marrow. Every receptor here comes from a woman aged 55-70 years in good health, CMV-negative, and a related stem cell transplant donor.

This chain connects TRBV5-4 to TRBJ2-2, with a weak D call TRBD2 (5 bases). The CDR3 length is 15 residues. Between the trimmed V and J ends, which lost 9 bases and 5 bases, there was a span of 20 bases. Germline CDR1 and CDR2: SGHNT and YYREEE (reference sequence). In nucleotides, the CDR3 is TGTGCCAACCTACGAGCGGTCCACCCGACCGGGGAGCTGTTTTTT. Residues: CANLRAVHPTGELFF.

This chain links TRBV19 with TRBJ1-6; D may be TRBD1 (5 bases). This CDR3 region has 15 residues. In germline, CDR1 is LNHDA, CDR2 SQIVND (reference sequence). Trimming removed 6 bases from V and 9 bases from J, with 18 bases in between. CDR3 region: CASSHGSGDGSPLHF. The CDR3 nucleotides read TGTGCCAGTAGCCACGGCTCGGGGGACGGTTCACCCCTCCACTTT.

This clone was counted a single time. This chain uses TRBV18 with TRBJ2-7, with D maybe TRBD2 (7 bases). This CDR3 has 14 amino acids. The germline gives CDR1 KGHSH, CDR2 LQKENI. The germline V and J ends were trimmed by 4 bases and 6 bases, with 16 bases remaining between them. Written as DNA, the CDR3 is TGTGCCAGCTCACGGGCAGTACGGGGGGCCGAGCAGTACGTC. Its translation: CASSRAVRGAEQYV.

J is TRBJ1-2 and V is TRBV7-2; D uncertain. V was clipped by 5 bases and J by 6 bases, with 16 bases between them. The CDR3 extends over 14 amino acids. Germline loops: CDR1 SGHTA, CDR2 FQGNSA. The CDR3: CASSPQRGNDGYTF. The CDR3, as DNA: TGTGCCAGCAGCCCCCAGCGAGGGAATGATGGCTACACCTTC.

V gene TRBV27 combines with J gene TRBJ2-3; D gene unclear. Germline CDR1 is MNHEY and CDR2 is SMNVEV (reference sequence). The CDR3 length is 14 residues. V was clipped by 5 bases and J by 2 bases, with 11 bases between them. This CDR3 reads CASSRLDSTDTQYF. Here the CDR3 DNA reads TGTGCCAGCAGTCGACTTGACTCCACAGATACGCAGTATTTT.

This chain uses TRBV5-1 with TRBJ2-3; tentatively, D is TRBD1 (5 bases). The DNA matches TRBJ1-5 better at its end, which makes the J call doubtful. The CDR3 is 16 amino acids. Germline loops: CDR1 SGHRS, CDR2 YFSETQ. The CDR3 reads CASSLGPPVTTDTQHF. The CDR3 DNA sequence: TGCGCCAGCAGCTTGGGCCCCCCGGTTACGACAGATACGCAGCATTTT.

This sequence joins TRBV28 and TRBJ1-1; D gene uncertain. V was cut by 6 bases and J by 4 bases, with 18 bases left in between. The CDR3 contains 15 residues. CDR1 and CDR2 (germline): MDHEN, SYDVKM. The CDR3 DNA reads TGTGCCAGCAGCTCAGTCGGGAGCGGTCCCACTGAAGCTTTCTTT. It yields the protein CASSSVGSGPTEAFF.

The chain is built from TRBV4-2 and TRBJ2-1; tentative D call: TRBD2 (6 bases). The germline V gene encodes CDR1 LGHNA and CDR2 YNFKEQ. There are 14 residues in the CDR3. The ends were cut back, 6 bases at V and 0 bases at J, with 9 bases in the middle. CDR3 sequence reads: CASRRDSSYNEQFF. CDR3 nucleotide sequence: TGTGCCAGCAGGCGGGACTCCTCCTACAATGAGCAGTTCTTC.

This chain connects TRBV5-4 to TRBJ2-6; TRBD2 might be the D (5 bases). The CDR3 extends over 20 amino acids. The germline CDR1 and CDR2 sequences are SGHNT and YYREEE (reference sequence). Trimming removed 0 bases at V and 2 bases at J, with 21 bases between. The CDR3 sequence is CASSLVTSTTLVAGANVLTF. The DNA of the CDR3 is TGTGCCAGCAGCTTGGTCACTAGTACTACCCTAGTCGCTGGGGCCAACGTCCTGACTTTC.

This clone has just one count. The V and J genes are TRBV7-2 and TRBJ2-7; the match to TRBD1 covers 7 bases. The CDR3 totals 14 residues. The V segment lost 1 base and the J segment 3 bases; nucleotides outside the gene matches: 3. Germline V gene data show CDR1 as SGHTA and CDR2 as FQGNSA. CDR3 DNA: TGTGCCAGCAGCTTAGTGGGGACAGACTACGAGCAGTACTTC. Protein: CASSLVGTDYEQYF.

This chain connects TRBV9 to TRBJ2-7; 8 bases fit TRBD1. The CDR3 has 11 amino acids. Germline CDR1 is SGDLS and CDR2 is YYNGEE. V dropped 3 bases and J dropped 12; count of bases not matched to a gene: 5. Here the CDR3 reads CASSAAGGLYF. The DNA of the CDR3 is TGTGCCAGCAGCGCCGCAGGGGGCTTGTACTTC.

Here the CDR3 DNA reads TGCGCCAGCAGCTTGGGTCGAGCGGGAGGGCCGGGCACAGATACGCAGTATTTT. The encoded protein is CASSLGRAGGPGTDTQYF. This chain uses TRBV5-1 with TRBJ2-3, with 10 bases matching TRBD2. CDR3 length: 18 amino acids. CDR1 SGHRS and CDR2 YFSETQ come from the germline V gene. The junction had 8 bases not matched to a gene; V was cut back by 0 bases and J by 1 base.

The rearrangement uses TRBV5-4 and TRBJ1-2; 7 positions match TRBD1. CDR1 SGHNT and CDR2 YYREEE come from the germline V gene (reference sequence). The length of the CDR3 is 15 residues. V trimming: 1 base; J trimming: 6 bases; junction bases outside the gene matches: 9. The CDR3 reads CASSLRAGGVNGYTF. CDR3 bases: TGTGCCAGCAGCTTGAGGGCAGGGGGAGTTAATGGCTACACCTTC.

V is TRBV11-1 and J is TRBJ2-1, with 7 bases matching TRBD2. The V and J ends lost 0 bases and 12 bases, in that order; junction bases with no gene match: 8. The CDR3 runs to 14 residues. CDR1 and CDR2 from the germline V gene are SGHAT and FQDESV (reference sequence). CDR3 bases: TGTGCCAGCAGCTTAGCGGGAGGGCCCAGTGGGCAGTTCTTC. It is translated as CASSLAGGPSGQFF.

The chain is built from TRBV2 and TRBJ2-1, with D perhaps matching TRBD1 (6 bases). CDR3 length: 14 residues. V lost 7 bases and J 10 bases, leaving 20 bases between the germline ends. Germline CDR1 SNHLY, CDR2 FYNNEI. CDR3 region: CASTEQGPSREQFF. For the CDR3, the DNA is TGTGCCAGCACCGAACAGGGACCCTCTCGGGAGCAGTTCTTC. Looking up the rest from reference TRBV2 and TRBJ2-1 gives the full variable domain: EPEVTQTPSHQVTQMGQEVILRCVPISNHLYFYWYRQILGQKVEFLVSFYNNEISEKSEIFDDQFSVERPDGSNFTLKIRSTKLEDSAMYFCASTEQGPSREQFFGPGTRLTVL.

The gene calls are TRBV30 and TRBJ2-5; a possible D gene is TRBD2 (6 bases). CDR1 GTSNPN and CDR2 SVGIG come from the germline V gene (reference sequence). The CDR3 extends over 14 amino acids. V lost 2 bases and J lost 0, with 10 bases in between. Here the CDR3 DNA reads TGTGCCTGGAGTAAAGGGACTCACCAAGAGACCCAGTACTTC. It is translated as CAWSKGTHQETQYF.

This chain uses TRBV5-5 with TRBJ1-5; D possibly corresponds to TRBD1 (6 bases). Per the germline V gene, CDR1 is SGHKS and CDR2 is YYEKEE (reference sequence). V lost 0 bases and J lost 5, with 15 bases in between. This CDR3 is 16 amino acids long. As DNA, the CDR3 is TGTGCCAGCAGCTTGGGGGTCAGGGGAGTGGATCAGCCCCAGCATTTT. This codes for CASSLGVRGVDQPQHF.

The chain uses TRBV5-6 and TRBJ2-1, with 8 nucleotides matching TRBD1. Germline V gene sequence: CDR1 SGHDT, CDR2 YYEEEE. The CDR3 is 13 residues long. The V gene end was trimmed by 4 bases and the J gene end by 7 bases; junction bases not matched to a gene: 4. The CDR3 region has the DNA TGTGCCAGCAGCCTTGACAGGGGAAATGAGCAGTTCTTC. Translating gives CASSLDRGNEQFF.

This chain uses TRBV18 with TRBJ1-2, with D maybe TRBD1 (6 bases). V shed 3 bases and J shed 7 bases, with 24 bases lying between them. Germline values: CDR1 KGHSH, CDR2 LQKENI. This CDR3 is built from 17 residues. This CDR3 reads CASSPQWTASLSGGYTF. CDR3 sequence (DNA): TGTGCCAGCTCACCTCAGTGGACAGCCTCTCTCTCCGGTGGCTACACCTTC. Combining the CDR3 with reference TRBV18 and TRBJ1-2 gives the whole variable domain NAGVMQNPRHLVRRRGQEARLRCSPMKGHSHVYWYRQLPEEGLKFMVYLQKENIIDESGMPKERFSAEFPKEGPSILRIQQVVRGDSAAYFCASSPQWTASLSGGYTFGSGTRLTVV.

CDR3 in DNA: TGTGCCAGCAGCCAAGTGCGGGCCGGGGAGCTGTTTTTT. This sequence encodes CASSQVRAGELFF. The gene calls are TRBV14 and TRBJ2-2, with D possibly being TRBD2 (5 bases). The V and J ends lost 1 base and 6 bases respectively, with 6 bases between them. The CDR3 totals 13 residues. Germline lookup yields CDR1 SGHDN and CDR2 FVKESK.

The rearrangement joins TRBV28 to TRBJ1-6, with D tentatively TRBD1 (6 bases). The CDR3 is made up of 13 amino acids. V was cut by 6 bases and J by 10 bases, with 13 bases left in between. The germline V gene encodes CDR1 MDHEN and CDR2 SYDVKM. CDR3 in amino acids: CASSEGGPSPLHF. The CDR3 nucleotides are TGTGCCAGCAGCGAGGGGGGGCCCTCACCCCTCCACTTT.

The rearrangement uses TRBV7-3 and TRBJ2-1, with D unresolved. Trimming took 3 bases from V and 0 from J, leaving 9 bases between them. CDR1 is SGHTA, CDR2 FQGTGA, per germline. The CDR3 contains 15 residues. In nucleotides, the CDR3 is TGTGCCAGCAGCTTTCAACCGAGCTCCTACAATGAGCAGTTCTTC. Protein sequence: CASSFQPSSYNEQFF.

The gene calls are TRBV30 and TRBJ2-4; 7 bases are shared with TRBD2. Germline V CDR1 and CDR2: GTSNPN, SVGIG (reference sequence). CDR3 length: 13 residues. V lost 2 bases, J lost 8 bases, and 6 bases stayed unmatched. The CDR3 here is CAWSPGGMDIQYF. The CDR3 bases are TGTGCCTGGAGTCCCGGGGGGATGGACATTCAGTACTTC.

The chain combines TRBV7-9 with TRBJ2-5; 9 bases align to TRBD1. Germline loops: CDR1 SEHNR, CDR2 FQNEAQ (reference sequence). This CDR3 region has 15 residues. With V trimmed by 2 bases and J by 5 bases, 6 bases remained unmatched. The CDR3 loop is CASSLRTGGAETQYF. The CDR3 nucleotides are TGTGCCAGCAGCTTACGTACAGGGGGCGCCGAGACCCAGTACTTC. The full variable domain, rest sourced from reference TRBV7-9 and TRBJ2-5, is DTGVSQNPRHKITKRGQNVTFRCDPISEHNRLYWYRQTLGQGPEFLTYFQNEAQLEKSRLLSDRFSAERPKGSFSTLEIQRTEQGDSAMYLCASSLRTGGAETQYFGPGTRLLVL.

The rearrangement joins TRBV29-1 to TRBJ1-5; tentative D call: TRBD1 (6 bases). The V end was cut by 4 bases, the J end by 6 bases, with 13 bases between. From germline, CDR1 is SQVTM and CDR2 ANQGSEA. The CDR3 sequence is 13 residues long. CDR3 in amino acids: CSVGGTTGQPQHF. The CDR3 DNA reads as TGCAGCGTTGGTGGGACGACAGGTCAGCCCCAGCATTTT.

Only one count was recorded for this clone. CDR3 in amino acids: CASSYSKGGSGYTF. CDR3 nucleotide sequence: TGTGCCAGCAGTTACTCGAAAGGGGGCAGTGGCTACACCTTC. This chain links TRBV6-5 with TRBJ1-2; 7 nucleotides agree with TRBD1. CDR3 length: 14 residues. Germline lookup yields CDR1 MNHEY and CDR2 SVGAGI. Losses at the gene ends were 0 bases for V and 7 bases for J; bases not matched to a gene: 5.

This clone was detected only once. CDR3 in DNA: TGTGCCAGCAGGGACGGGGGGCTCAGAGATGAAAAACTGTTTTTT. Translated: CASRDGGLRDEKLFF. The gene calls are TRBV28 and TRBJ1-4, with D perhaps TRBD1 (6 bases). V lost 6 bases to trimming and J lost 6 bases, with 17 bases between them. The V gene's germline CDR1 is MDHEN and CDR2 SYDVKM. The CDR3 consists of 15 residues. Using reference TRBV28 and TRBJ1-4 for the parts outside the CDR3, the full variable domain is DVKVTQSSRYLVKRTGEKVFLECVQDMDHENMFWYRQDPGLGLRLIYFSYDVKMKEKGDIPEGYSVSREKKERFSLILESASTNQTSMYLCASRDGGLRDEKLFFGSGTQLSVL.

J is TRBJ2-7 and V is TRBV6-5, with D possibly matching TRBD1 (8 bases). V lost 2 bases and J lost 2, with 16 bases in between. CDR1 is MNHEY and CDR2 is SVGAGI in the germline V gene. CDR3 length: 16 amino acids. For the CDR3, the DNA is TGTGCCAGCAGTTACAGGGCACAGGGGGGGCCCTACGAGCAGTACTTC. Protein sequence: CASSYRAQGGPYEQYF.

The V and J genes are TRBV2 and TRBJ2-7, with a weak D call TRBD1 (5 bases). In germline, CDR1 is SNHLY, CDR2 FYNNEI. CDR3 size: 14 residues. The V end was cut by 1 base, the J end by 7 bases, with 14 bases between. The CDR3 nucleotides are TGTGCCAGCAGTGAAGGTTTCAGGGCTAGTGAGCAGTACTTC. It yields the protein CASSEGFRASEQYF.